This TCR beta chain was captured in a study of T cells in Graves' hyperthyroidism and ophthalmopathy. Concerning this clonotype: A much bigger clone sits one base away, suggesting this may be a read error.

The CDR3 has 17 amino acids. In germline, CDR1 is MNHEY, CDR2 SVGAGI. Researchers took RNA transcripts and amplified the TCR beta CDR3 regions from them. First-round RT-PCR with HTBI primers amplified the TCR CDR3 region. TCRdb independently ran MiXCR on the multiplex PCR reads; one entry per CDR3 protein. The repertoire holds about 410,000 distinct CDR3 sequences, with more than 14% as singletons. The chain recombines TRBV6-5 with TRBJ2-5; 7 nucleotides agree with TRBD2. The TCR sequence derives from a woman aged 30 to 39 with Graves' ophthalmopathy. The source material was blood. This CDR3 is CAGSTFSSGEYQETQYF. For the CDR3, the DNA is TGTGCCGGCAGTACGTTCTCTAGCGGCGAGTACCAAGAGACCCAGTACTTC.